The clone carrying this T cell receptor (beta chain) was seen repeatedly, ten times or more. Its antigen is undetermined. This sample stems from a study of T-cell memory formation after mild COVID-19. Study-wide background: The study found TCR clusters largely donor specific. Study results and caveats: Contracting CD8+ clones were enriched in EMRA, CD4+ mainly in CM and EM. The appearance of some responding clones in pre-infection memory suggested that cross-reactive memory joined.

Constant-segment primers served in 5'RACE that generated TCR alpha and TCR beta cDNA libraries bearing sample barcodes and UMIs. TCRdb processed the 5' RACE reads anew with MiXCR; each CDR3 protein has one entry. The sample yields tens of thousands of distinct CDR3 sequences, more than 12% seen once. The CDR3 spans 17 residues. Germline trimming cut 5 bases from V and 9 bases from J; bases unmatched to any gene: 20. CDR1 is SGHVS and CDR2 is FQNEAQ in the germline V gene. The sequenced sample consisted of PBMCs or a T cell subset sorted from them (not recorded which). This chain links TRBV7-8 with TRBJ1-1, with 8 bases matching TRBD1. This sequence was found in a young man who had mild COVID-19 (a few samples of this study predate the infection). Cell type and time point are not known. The CDR3 nucleotides are TGTGCCAGCAGCGATCCTTCCGGGACAGGCGGTAGTATTCAAGCTTTCTTT. This codes for CASSDPSGTGGSIQAFF.